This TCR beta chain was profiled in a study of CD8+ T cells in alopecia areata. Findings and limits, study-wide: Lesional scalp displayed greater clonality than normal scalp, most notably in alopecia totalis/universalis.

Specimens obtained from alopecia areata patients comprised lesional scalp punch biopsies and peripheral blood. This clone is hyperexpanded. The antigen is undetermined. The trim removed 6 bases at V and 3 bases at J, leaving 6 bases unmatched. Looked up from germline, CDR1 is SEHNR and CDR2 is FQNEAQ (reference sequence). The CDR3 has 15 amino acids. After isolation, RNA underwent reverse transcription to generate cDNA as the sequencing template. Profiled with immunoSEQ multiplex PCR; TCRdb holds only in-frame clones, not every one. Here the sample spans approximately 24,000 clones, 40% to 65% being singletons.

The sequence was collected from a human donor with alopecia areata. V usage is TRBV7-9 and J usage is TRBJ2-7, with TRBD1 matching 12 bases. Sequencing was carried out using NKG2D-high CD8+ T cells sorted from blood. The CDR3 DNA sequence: TGTGCCAGCAGTAACCGGGACAGGGGGCACTACGAGCAGTACTTC. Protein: CASSNRDRGHYEQYF.